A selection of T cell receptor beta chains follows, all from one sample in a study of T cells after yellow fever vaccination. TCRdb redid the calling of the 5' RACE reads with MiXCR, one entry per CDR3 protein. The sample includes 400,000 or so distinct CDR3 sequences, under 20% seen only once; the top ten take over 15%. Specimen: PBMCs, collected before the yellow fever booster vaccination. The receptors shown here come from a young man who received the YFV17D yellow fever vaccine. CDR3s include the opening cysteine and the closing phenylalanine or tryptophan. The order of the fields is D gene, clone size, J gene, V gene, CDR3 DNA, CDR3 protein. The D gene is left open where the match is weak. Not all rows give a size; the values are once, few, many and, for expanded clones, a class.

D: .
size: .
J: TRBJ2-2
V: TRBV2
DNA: TGTGCCAGCAGCCCCGGGATCAGGGATAACACCGGGGAGCTGTTTTTT
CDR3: CASSPGIRDNTGELFF

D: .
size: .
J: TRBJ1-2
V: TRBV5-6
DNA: TGTGCCAGCAGCTGGAGCTTGGGGGGCTACACCTTC
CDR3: CASSWSLGGYTF

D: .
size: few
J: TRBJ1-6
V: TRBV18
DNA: TGTGCCAGCTCACCACTGTCCCTACAGAGAACGGGCTATAATTCACCCCTCCACTTT
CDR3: CASSPLSLQRTGYNSPLHF

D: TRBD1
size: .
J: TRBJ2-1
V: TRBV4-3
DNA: TGCGCCAGCAGCCAAGATCCCCAGGGGGCAGGCAATGAGCAGTTCTTC
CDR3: CASSQDPQGAGNEQFF

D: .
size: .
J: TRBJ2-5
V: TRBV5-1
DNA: TGCGCCAGCAGCTTGGGGCCGACAGGCTACCAAGAGACCCAGTACTTC
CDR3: CASSLGPTGYQETQYF

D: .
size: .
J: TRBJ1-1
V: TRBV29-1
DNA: TGCAGCGTTTTAGAAGGCACTGAAGCTTTCTTT
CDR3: CSVLEGTEAFF

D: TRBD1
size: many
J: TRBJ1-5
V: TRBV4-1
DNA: TGCGCCAGCAGCCATCCGGGACAGGGCAATCAGCCCCAGCATTTT
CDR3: CASSHPGQGNQPQHF

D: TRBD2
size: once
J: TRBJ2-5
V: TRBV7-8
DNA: TGTGCCAGCAGCCCAGCAGGAGGGACTAGCGGTTGGAGGAGGGAGACCCAGTACTTC
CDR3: CASSPAGGTSGWRRETQYF

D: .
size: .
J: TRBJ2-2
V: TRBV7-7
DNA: TGTGCCAGCGGGCGGGGGAACACCGGGGAGCTGTTTTTT
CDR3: CASGRGNTGELFF

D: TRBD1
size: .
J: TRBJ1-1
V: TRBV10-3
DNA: TGTGCCATCAGTCCGACAGGGCGCCCTGAAGCTTTCTTT
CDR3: CAISPTGRPEAFF

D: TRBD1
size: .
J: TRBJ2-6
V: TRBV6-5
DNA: TGTGCCAGCAGCTTAATAAGGGGGCGGGTGGCCAACGTCCTGACTTTC
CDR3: CASSLIRGRVANVLTF

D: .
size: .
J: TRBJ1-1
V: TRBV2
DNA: TGTGCCAGCAGTGAAGCGCGGGACCGTGAAGCTTTCTTT
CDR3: CASSEARDREAFF

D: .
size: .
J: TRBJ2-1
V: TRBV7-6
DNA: TGTGCCAGCAGCACCGGGACTCAGAATGAGCAGTTCTTC
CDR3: CASSTGTQNEQFF

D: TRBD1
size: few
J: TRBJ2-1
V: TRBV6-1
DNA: TGTGCCAGCAGTGAGATCCCGGGACAGGGGAACAATGAGCAGTTCTTC
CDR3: CASSEIPGQGNNEQFF

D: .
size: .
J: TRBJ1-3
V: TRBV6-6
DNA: TGTGCCAGCAGTTACTTGGGAGACTCTGGAAACACCATATATTTT
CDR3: CASSYLGDSGNTIYF

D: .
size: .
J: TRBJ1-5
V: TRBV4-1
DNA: TGCGCCAGCAGCCAAGGATGGGGGAGCCATCAGCCCCAGCATTTT
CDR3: CASSQGWGSHQPQHF

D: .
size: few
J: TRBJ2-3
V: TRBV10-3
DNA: TGTGCCATCAGTGAGGAGGCGGGGAAAGGGCATTATACGCAGTATTTT
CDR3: CAISEEAGKGHYTQYF

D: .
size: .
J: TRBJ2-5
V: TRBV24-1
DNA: TGTGCCACCAGTGAAAGGGACGAGACCCAGTACTTC
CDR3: CATSERDETQYF

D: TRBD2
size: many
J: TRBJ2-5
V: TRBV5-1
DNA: TGCGCCAGCAGCGTGGGACTAGCGGGGGGCAACCAAGAGACCCAGTACTTC
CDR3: CASSVGLAGGNQETQYF

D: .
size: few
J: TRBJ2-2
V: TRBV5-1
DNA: TGCGCCAGCAGCTTGAGCACTAGTGAGACCGGGGAGCTGTTTTTT
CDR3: CASSLSTSETGELFF

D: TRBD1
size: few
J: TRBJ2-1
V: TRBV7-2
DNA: TGTGCCAGCAGCCCCCCCGAGGACAGGGCCAAGCAGTTCTTC
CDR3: CASSPPEDRAKQFF

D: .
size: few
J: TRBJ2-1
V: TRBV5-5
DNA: TGTGCCAGCAGCTACGTGAGCTCCTACAATGAGCAGTTCTTC
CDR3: CASSYVSSYNEQFF

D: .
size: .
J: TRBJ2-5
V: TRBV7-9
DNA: TGTGCCAGCAGCTTAGTAGGGGCTCCGGCAGAGACCCAGTACTTC
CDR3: CASSLVGAPAETQYF

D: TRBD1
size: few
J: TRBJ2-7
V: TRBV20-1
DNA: TGCAGTGCTAGAGTGGGACAGGCCTCCTACGAGCAGTACTTC
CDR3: CSARVGQASYEQYF

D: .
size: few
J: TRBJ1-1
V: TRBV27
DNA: TGTGCCAGCAGTCTCCAAGGTTTCATGAACACTGAAGCTTTCTTT
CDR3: CASSLQGFMNTEAFF

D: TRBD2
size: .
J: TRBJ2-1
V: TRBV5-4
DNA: TGTGCCAGCAGCTTTCGTGGACTAGCGGGGGGGCGGGCCCATGAGCAGTTCTTC
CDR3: CASSFRGLAGGRAHEQFF

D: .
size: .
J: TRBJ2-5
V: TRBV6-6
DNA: TGTGCCAGTGGACACCAAGAGACCCAGTACTTC
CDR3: CASGHQETQYF

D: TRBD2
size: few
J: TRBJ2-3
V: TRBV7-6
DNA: TGTGCCAGCAGCTACGAGCGGGGGCTGCAGTATTTT
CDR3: CASSYERGLQYF

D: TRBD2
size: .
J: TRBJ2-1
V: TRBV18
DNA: TGTGCCAGCTCACCACCGGGACTAGCGGGGGGGCCGGTAATGCAGTTCTTC
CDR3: CASSPPGLAGGPVMQFF

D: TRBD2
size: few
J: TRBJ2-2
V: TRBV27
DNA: TGTGCCAGCAGTTTATCTCTGGGAGGGACCGGGGAGCTGTTTTTT
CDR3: CASSLSLGGTGELFF

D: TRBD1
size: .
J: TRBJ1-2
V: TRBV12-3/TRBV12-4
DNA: TGTGCCAGCAGCCCTTGGACAGGGAGAGGCGACTATGGCTACACCTTC
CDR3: CASSPWTGRGDYGYTF

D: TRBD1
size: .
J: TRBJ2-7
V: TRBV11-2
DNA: TGTGCCAGCAGCCCGGACAGGGGATCGAGGGAGCAGTACTTC
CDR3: CASSPDRGSREQYF

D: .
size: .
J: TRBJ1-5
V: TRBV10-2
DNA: TGCGCCAGCAGTGTCGTCGGGGGCGGCGTTCAGCCCCAGCATTTT
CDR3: CASSVVGGGVQPQHF

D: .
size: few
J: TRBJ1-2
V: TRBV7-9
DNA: TGTGCCAGCACCGCTCCCCTATATGGCTACACCTTC
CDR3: CASTAPLYGYTF

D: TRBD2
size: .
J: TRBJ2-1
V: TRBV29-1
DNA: TGCAGCGTTGAAGGTAGCGGGGGTATGGATGAGCAGTTCTTC
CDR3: CSVEGSGGMDEQFF

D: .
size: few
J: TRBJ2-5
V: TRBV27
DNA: TGTGCCAGCAGTCATAGGGCCAGAGAGACCCAGTACTTC
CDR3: CASSHRARETQYF

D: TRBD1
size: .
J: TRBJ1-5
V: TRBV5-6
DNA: TGTGCCAGCAGCTTGACAGGGGCGAAGGGCAATCAGCCCCAGCATTTT
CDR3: CASSLTGAKGNQPQHF

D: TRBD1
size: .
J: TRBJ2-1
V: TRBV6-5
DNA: TGTGCCAGCAGTTACACCGGACAGGGTACCAATGAGCAGTTCTTC
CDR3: CASSYTGQGTNEQFF

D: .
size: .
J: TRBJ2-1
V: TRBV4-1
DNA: TGCGCCAGCAGCCAGTACAGGGACTCCGAGCAGTTCTTC
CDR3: CASSQYRDSEQFF

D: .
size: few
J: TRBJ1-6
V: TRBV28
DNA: TGTGCCAGCAGTTTTAAGAGACAGGATAATTCACCCCTCCACTTT
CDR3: CASSFKRQDNSPLHF

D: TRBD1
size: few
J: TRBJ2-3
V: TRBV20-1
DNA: TGCAGTGCTAGAGATCCGACCGGGACAGGGGGCGCAGATACGCAGTATTTT
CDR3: CSARDPTGTGGADTQYF

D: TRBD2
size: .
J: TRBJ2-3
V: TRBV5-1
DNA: TGCGCCAGCAGCAAACGACTAGCGGGGGCTACAGATACGCAGTATTTT
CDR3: CASSKRLAGATDTQYF

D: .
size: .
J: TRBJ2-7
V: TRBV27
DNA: TGTGCCAGCAGTTTATTAGGGTCGGGCTACGAGCAGTACTTC
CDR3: CASSLLGSGYEQYF

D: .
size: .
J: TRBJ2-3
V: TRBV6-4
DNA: TGTGCCAGCAGCCCCGCTTCTTCTAATACGCAGTATTTT
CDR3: CASSPASSNTQYF

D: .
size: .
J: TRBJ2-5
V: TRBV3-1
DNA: TGTGCCAGCAGCCTGAGTCTAGGGGCCGGAGAGACCCAGTACTTC
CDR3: CASSLSLGAGETQYF

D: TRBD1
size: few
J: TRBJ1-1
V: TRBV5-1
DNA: TGCGCCAGCAGCTTTCGTCCAGGGGGGTACACTGAAGCTTTCTTT
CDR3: CASSFRPGGYTEAFF

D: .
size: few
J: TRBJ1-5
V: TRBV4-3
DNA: TGCGCCAGCAGCCAAGATCACGACACGACCCAGCATTTT
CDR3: CASSQDHDTTQHF

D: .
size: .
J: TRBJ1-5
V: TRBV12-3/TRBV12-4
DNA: TGTGCCAGCAGCCACGGAGGGGGCAATCAGCCCCAGCATTTT
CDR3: CASSHGGGNQPQHF

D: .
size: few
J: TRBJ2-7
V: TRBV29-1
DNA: TGCAGCGCGGGTGGAGCGTCCTACGAGCAGTACTTC
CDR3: CSAGGASYEQYF

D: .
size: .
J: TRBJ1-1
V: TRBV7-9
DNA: TGTGCCAGCAGCCCCCGACAGGCTCAGAACACTGAAGCTTTCTTT
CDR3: CASSPRQAQNTEAFF

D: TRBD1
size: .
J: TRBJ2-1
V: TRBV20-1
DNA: TGCAGTGCTAGATCCCGACAGGGGGGTTCCTACAATGAGCAGTTCTTC
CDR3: CSARSRQGGSYNEQFF

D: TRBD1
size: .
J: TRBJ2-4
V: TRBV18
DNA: TGTGCCAGCTCACCTTCGAGACAGGGGTATACGGGGAACATTCAGTACTTC
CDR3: CASSPSRQGYTGNIQYF

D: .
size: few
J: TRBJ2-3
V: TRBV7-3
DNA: TGTGCCAGCAGCCAGGGACTCCACACGAGGTCCACAGATACGCAGTATTTT
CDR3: CASSQGLHTRSTDTQYF

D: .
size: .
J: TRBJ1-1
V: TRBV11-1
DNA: TGTGCCAGCAGCGATCGACTCAAGGGCACTGAAGCTTTCTTT
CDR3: CASSDRLKGTEAFF

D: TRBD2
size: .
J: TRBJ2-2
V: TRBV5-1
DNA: TGCGCCAGCAGCCCGACTGGCGGGGGGTCCGGGGAGCTGTTTTTT
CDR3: CASSPTGGGSGELFF

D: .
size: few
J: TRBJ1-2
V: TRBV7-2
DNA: TGTGCCAGCAGCTTAGGCAGGGTTCTCTCTTGGGGCTACACCTTC
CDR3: CASSLGRVLSWGYTF

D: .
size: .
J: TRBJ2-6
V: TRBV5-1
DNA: TGCGCCAGCAGCTCGACCGTTGGGGCCAACGTCCTGACTTTC
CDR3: CASSSTVGANVLTF